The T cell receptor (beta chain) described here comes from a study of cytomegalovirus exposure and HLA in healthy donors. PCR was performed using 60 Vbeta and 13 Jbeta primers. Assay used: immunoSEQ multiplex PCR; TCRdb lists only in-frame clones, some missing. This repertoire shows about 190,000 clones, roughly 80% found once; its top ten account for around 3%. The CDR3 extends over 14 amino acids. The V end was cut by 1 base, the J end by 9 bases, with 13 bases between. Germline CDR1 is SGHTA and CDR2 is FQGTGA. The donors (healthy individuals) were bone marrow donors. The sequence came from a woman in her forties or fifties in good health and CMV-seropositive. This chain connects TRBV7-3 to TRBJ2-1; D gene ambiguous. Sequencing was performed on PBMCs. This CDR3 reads CASSLIGEVGEQFF. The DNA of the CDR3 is TGTGCCAGCAGCTTAATAGGCGAGGTTGGTGAGCAGTTCTTC.